The 14 T cell receptor beta chains below all came from one sample that was sequenced in a study of blood T cell repertoires in COVID-19. Here immunoSEQ multiplex PCR was the method, and the copy in TCRdb shows in-frame clones only, minus some. This sample carries nearly 200,000 clones, around 81% of them seen once, and the ten largest clones take around 1%. The material sequenced was peripheral blood. The receptors stem from a man aged 60-69 years with COVID-19, enrolled during active disease.

This chain joins TRBV12-3 or TRBV12-4 and TRBJ1-4; possibly TRBD1 for D (6 bases). Trimming cost V 5 bases and J 16 bases, with 14 bases left between them. This CDR3 has 11 residues. CDR3 in amino acids: CASSPTWGQFF. The CDR3 region has the DNA TGTGCCAGCAGTCCGACCTGGGGGCAGTTTTTT.

The V call is TRBV18, the J call TRBJ1-1; TRBD1 is a possible D gene (6 bases). The germline V gene has CDR1 KGHSH and CDR2 LQKENI. The CDR3 sequence is 15 residues long. The germline V and J ends were trimmed by 3 bases and 1 base, with 12 bases remaining between them. CDR3 in DNA: TGTGCCAGCTCACCTTGGGGGCACCAGAACACTGAAGCTTTCTTT. This gives the protein CASSPWGHQNTEAFF.

This clone was seen a handful of times. J is TRBJ1-1 and V is TRBV9, with D perhaps TRBD1 (6 bases). V was cut by 3 bases and J by 3 bases, with 15 bases left in between. This CDR3 has 15 amino acids. Germline V gives CDR1 SGDLS, CDR2 YYNGEE. In DNA, the CDR3 is TGTGCCAGCAGCGGAAGGGGGGGGCTCGACACTGAAGCTTTCTTT. Translating it yields CASSGRGGLDTEAFF.

V gene TRBV2 combines with J gene TRBJ1-1, with TRBD1 identical over 10 bases. Germline lookup yields CDR1 SNHLY and CDR2 FYNNEI. The CDR3 is 13 residues long. Losses at the gene ends were 7 bases for V and 3 bases for J; bases not matched to a gene: 2. The DNA of the CDR3 is TGTGCCAGCATGGGACAGGGGCACACTGAAGCTTTCTTT. It encodes CASMGQGHTEAFF.

The rearrangement joins TRBV5-1 to TRBJ2-7; 8 bases fit TRBD1. The CDR3 consists of 14 residues. The trim removed 3 bases at V and 4 bases at J, leaving 6 bases unmatched. Germline V gene sequence: CDR1 SGHRS, CDR2 YFSETQ. CDR3 bases: TGCGCCAGCAGCTCGGGACAGGAAGGGTACGAGCAGTACTTC. It codes for CASSSGQEGYEQYF.

The V call is TRBV27, the J call TRBJ2-7; possible D gene TRBD1, 5 bases. This CDR3 region has 15 residues. In germline, CDR1 is MNHEY, CDR2 SMNVEV (reference sequence). The V and J ends lost 4 bases and 1 base respectively, with 14 bases between them. In DNA, the CDR3 is TGTGCCAGCAGTTCTAACAGGATAATATCCTACGAGCAGTACTTC. Translated, it gives CASSSNRIISYEQYF.

The J gene is TRBJ2-1, the V gene TRBV7-3; 7 positions agree with TRBD2. J lost 7 bases, V lost 4 bases, and 7 bases had no gene match. CDR1 is SGHTA and CDR2 is FQGTGA in the germline V gene. The CDR3 consists of 14 residues. The CDR3 DNA is TGTGCCAGCAGCTCTAGCGGAGGGAGGAATGAGCAGTTCTTC. This translates into CASSSSGGRNEQFF.

V gene TRBV30 combines with J gene TRBJ2-3, with D maybe TRBD1 (6 bases). The germline V gene encodes CDR1 GTSNPN and CDR2 SVGIG (reference sequence). Trimming removed 0 bases from V and 2 bases from J, with 18 bases in between. The CDR3 is 17 residues long. This CDR3 reads CAWSVLRTALHTDTQYF. DNA for the CDR3: TGTGCCTGGAGTGTACTCCGGACAGCCTTACACACAGATACGCAGTATTTT.

A few counts support this clone. J is TRBJ1-5 and V is TRBV28; D remains unclear. The germline V and J ends were trimmed by 4 bases and 7 bases, with 20 bases remaining between them. Germline loops: CDR1 MDHEN, CDR2 SYDVKM. This CDR3 region has 16 residues. CDR3 DNA sequence: TGTGCCAGCAGTTCACCCGGGATAGAGAGGAGGCAGCCCCAGCATTTT. This translates into CASSSPGIERRQPQHF.

The chain recombines TRBV20-1 with TRBJ1-2; maybe TRBD1 (6 bases). The germline CDR1 and CDR2 sequences are DFQATT and SNEGSKA (reference sequence). The CDR3 covers 11 residues. The germline V and J ends were trimmed by 7 bases and 4 bases, with 10 bases remaining between them. The DNA of the CDR3 is TGCAGTGGAGGACAGACCTATGGCTACACCTTC. Translating gives CSGGQTYGYTF.

The chain couples TRBV2 to TRBJ2-3; TRBD2 aligns across 7 bases. Germline V gene data show CDR1 as SNHLY and CDR2 as FYNNEI. The CDR3 loop spans 14 amino acids. J gave up 1 base and V 9 bases, and 7 bases lay outside the gene matches. The CDR3: CARGGSWGTDTQYF. The CDR3 bases are TGTGCCAGGGGAGGGTCCTGGGGCACAGATACGCAGTATTTT.

This clone was observed a few times. The CDR3 loop reads CAWSPGGTGSYEQYF. The CDR3 nucleotides read TGTGCCTGGAGTCCCGGGGGGACAGGCTCCTACGAGCAGTACTTC. The J gene is TRBJ2-7, the V gene TRBV30; D possibly corresponds to TRBD1 (8 bases). CDR1 GTSNPN and CDR2 SVGIG come from the germline V gene (reference sequence). This CDR3 spans 15 amino acids. Trimming left V 2 bases short and J 0 bases short, with 14 bases between.

The rearrangement uses TRBV5-1 and TRBJ2-7, with 9 bases matching TRBD2. With V trimmed by 1 base and J by 1 base, 6 bases remained unmatched. The CDR3 has 16 amino acids. Germline lookup yields CDR1 SGHRS and CDR2 YFSETQ. CDR3 protein: CASSLRSGRESYEQYF. The CDR3 nucleotides are TGCGCCAGCAGCTTGCGTAGCGGGAGAGAGTCCTACGAGCAGTACTTC.

The chain recombines TRBV10-3 with TRBJ1-1; weak D call: TRBD1 (5 bases). From germline, CDR1 is ENHRY and CDR2 SYGVKD. With 2 bases removed from V and 5 bases from J, the gap between germline ends came to 12 bases. The CDR3 totals 14 residues. The CDR3 DNA sequence: TGTGCCATCAGTGAGGGGCAGGGTGAAACTGAAGCTTTCTTT. Translating gives CAISEGQGETEAFF.